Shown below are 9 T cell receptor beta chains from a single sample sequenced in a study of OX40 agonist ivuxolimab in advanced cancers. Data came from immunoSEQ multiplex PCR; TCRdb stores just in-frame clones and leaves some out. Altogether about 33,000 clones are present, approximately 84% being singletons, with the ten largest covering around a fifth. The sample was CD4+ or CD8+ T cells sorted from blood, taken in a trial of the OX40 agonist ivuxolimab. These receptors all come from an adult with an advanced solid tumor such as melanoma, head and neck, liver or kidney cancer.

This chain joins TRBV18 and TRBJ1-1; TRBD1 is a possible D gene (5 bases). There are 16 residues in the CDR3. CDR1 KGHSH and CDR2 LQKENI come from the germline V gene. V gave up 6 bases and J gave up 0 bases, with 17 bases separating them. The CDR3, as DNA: TGTGCCAGCTCCGATGAAGAGAGGGGCCTGAACACTGAAGCTTTCTTT. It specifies CASSDEERGLNTEAFF.

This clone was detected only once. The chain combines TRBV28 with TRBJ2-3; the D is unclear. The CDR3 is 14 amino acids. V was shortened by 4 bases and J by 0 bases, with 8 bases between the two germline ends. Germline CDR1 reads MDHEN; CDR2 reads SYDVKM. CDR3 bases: TGTGCCAGCAGTTCCCAGGACAGCACAGATACGCAGTATTTT. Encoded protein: CASSSQDSTDTQYF.

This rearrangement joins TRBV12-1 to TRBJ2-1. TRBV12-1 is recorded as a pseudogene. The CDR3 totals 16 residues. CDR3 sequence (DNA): TGTGCCAGCAGCTTTGCCGGCTCTCCGAAGGGCAATGAGCAGTTCTTC. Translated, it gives CASSFAGSPKGNEQFF.

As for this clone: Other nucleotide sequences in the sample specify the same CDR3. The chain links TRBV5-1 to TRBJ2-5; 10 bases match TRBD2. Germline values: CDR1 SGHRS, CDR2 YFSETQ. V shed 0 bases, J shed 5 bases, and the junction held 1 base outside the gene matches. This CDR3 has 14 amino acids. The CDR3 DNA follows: TGCGCCAGCAGCTTGGCTAGCGGGGGTGAGACCCAGTACTTC. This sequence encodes CASSLASGGETQYF.

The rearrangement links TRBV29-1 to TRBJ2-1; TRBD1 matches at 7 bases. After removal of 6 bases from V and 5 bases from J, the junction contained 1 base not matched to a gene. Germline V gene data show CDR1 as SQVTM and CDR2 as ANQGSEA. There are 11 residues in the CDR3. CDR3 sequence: CSVDRNNEQFF. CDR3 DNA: TGCAGCGTGGACAGGAACAATGAGCAGTTCTTC.

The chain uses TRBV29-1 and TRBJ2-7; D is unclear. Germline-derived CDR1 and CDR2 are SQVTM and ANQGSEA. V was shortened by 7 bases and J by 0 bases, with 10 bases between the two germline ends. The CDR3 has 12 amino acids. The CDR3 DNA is TGCAGCGCGACTTTGAGCTCCTACGAGCAGTACTTC. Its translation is CSATLSSYEQYF.

Here the CDR3 DNA reads TGTGCCAGTAGTATCGGCGGCGGCCCCTACGAGCAGTACTTC. It yields the protein CASSIGGGPYEQYF. This chain links TRBV19 with TRBJ2-7; D call uncertain. Germline values: CDR1 LNHDA, CDR2 SQIVND (reference sequence). V lost 3 bases to trimming and J lost 2 bases, with 11 bases between them. The CDR3 consists of 14 residues.

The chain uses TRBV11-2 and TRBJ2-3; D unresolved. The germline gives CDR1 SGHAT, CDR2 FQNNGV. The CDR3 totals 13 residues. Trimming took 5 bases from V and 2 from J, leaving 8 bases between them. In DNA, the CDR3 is TGTGCCAGCAGCGCCTGGTTCACAGATACGCAGTATTTT. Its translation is CASSAWFTDTQYF.

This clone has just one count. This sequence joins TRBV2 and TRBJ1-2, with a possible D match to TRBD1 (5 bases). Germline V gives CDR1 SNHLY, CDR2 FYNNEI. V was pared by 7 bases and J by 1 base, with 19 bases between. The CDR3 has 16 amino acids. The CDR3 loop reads CASTPTRASYNYGYTF. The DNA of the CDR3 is TGTGCCAGCACTCCAACCAGGGCATCCTATAACTATGGCTACACCTTC. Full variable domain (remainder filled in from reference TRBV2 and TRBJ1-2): EPEVTQTPSHQVTQMGQEVILRCVPISNHLYFYWYRQILGQKVEFLVSFYNNEISEKSEIFDDQFSVERPDGSNFTLKIRSTKLEDSAMYFCASTPTRASYNYGYTFGSGTRLTVV.